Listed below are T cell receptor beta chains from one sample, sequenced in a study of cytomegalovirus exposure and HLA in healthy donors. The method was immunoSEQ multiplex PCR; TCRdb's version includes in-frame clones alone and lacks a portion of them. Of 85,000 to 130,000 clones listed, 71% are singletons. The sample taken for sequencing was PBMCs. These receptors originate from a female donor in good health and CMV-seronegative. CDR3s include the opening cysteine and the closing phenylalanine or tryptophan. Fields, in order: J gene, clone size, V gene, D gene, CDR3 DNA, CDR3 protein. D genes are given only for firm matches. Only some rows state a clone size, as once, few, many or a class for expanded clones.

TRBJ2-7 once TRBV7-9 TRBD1 TGTGCCAGCTCGGCGCGGACAGGGCTATACGAGCAGTACTTC CASSARTGLYEQYF
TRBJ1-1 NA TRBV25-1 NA TGTGCCAGCAGTCCCGTAGAGAGGGGGACTGAAGCTTTCTTT CASSPVERGTEAFF
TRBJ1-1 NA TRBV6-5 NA TGTGCCAGCAGTTACAACGGGGATGCATGGACTGAAGCTTTCTTT CASSYNGDAWTEAFF
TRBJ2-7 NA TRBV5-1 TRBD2 TGCGCCAGCAGCACGGCTAGCGGGGAAAATTGCGAGCAGTACTTC CASSTASGENCEQYF
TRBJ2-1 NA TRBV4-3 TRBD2 TGCGCCAGCAGCCAAGTCGAAAGCGGGAGAGGCGATGAGCAGTTCTTC CASSQVESGRGDEQFF
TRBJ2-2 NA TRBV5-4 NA TGTGCCAGCAGCTACGGAGGGAGGAACACCGGGGAGCTGTTTTTT CASSYGGRNTGELFF
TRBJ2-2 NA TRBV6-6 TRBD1 TGTGCCAGCAGCCAGACAGGGGGAGGCACCGGGGAGCTGTTTTTT CASSQTGGGTGELFF
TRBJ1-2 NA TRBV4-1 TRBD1 TGCGCCAGCAGCCAAGGCGTCCTGGGACAGGGAGATACGATCTATGGCTACACCTTC CASSQGVLGQGDTIYGYTF
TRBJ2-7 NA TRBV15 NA TGTGCCACCAGCAGAGATACTAGGTTAGGCTACGAGCAGTACTTC CATSRDTRLGYEQYF
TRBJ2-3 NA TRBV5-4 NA TGTGCCAGCAGCTTGGGCCAGAATGCAGATACGCAGTATTTT CASSLGQNADTQYF
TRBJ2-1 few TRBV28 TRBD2 TGTGCCAGCAGTCCCCCCGGGGAGGGTTTACGCAATGAGCAGTTCTTC CASSPPGEGLRNEQFF
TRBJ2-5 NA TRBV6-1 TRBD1 TGTGCCAGCAGGACAGGGGGGGTAGAGACCCAGTACTTC CASRTGGVETQYF
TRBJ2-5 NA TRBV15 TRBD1 TGTGCCACCAGCAGTGGACAGGGTGGTGAGACCCAGTACTTC CATSSGQGGETQYF
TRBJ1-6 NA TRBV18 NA TGTGCCAGCTCACCATTGGGACGGACAGCTACCTATAATTCACCCCTCCACTTT CASSPLGRTATYNSPLHF
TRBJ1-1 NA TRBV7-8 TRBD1 TGTGCCAGCAGCTCACAGGGGGACACTGAAGCTTTCTTT CASSSQGDTEAFF
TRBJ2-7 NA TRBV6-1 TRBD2 TGTGCCAGCAGTGAACTTGTGATGGGGTGGAGCGGGGCTCAGGGCTATTGGCAGTACTTC CASSELVMGWSGAQGYWQYF
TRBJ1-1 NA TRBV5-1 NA TGCGCCAGCAGCCGCAGGGAAGCCGACACTGAAGCTTTCTTT CASSRREADTEAFF
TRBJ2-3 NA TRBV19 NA TGTGCCAGTGCCCAATCGGGTAGCACAGATACGCAGTATTTT CASAQSGSTDTQYF
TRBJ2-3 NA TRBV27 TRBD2 TGTGCCAGCAGTCCTGGGACTAGCGGGCGCACAGATACGCAGTATTTT CASSPGTSGRTDTQYF
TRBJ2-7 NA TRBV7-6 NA TGTGCCAGCAGCTTAGGCCTTCCAGGGCGACCTTCCTACGAGCAGTACTTC CASSLGLPGRPSYEQYF
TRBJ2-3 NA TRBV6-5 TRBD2 TGTGCCAGCAGCGATACTAGCGCCACAGATACGCAGTATTTT CASSDTSATDTQYF
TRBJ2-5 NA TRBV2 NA TGTGCCAGCAGAGAGACAGGAGAGACCCAGTACTTC CASRETGETQYF
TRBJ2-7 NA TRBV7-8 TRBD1 TGTGCCAGCAGCTTAGTCTGGCGGGGACAGGGGGAATGGGACGAGCAGTACTTC CASSLVWRGQGEWDEQYF
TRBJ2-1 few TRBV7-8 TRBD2 TGTGCCAGCAGCTTCAACCCTAGCGGGAGCTCCTACAATGAGCAGTTCTTC CASSFNPSGSSYNEQFF
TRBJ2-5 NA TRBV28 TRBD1 TGTGCCAGCAGTCCGTCGGGGTGGACAGGGGATCAAGAGACCCAGTACTTC CASSPSGWTGDQETQYF
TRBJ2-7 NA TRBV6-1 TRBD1 TGTGCCAGCAGCCCCACCTGGGACAGGGGCTCCGAGCAGTACTTC CASSPTWDRGSEQYF
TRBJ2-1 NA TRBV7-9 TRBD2 TGTGCCAGCAGCGACAAAGCCCGGGGCGGGAGGTCAAATGAGCAGTTCTTC CASSDKARGGRSNEQFF
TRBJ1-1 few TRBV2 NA TGTGCCAGCAGTACACAACAGAACACTGAAGCTTTCTTT CASSTQQNTEAFF
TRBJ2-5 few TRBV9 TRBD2 TGTGCCAGCAGCCCTAGCGGGAGGAGAGAGACCCAGTACTTC CASSPSGRRETQYF
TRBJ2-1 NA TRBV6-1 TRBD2 TGTGCCTTAGCGGGAGCCCCAAATGAGCAGTTCTTC CALAGAPNEQFF
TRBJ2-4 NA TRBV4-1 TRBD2 TGCGCCAGCAGCCAAGATGGCGGGAGGGCCAAAAACATTCAGTACTTC CASSQDGGRAKNIQYF
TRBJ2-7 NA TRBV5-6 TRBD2 TGTGCCAGCAGCAAGTCGCATGGACTAGCGGGATGTGAGCAGTACTTC CASSKSHGLAGCEQYF
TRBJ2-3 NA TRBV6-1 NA TGTGCCAGCAGCCCGGGGGCGGGAGCTGATACGCAGTATTTT CASSPGAGADTQYF
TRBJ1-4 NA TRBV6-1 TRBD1 TGTGCCAGCAGTGAAGAGGACAGGGGAAAGAAACTGTTTTTT CASSEEDRGKKLFF
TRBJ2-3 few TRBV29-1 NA TGCAGCGTTGAACGCACAGGGAGCACAGATACGCAGTATTTT CSVERTGSTDTQYF
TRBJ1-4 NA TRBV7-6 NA TGTGCCAGCAGCTTAATTGGAGGGCCCGCAACTAATGAAAAACTGTTTTTT CASSLIGGPATNEKLFF
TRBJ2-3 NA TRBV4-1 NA TGCGCCAGCAGCCTTGACAGGTTCACAGATACGCAGTATTTT CASSLDRFTDTQYF
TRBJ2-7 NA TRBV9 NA TGTGCCAGCAGCCTACAGGGCGGCGAGCAGTACTTC CASSLQGGEQYF
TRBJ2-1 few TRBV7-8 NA TGTGCCAGCAGCTCATTGGGTCCGAAGAGAGAAAGTCAGGCCGTCTACAATGAGCAGTTCTTC CASSSLGPKRESQAVYNEQFF
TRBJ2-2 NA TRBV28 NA TGTGCCAGCAGGCCCTACTCGAACACCGGGGAGCTGTTTTTT CASRPYSNTGELFF
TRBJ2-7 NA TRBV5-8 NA TGTGCCAGCAGCTTCCAGGGTGTAAGGTCCTACGAGCAGTACTTC CASSFQGVRSYEQYF
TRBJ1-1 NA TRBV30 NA TGTGCCTGGAGACGTACAGGGAACTCTGAAGCTTTCTTT CAWRRTGNSEAFF
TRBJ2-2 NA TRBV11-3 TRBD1 TGTGCCAGCAGCTTAAGGACAGGTGATGGCGGGGAGCTGTTTTTT CASSLRTGDGGELFF
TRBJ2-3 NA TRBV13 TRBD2 TGTGCCAGCAGCACAACTAGCGGGTACGGCTCGGATACGCGGTATTTT CASSTTSGYGSDTRYF
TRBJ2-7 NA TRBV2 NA TGTGCCAGCAGACGTCTGCGGGATATCCACGAGCAGTACTTC CASRRLRDIHEQYF
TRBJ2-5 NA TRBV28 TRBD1 TGTGCCAGCAGTTTAGATGGACAGGGGGAGACCCAGTACTTC CASSLDGQGETQYF
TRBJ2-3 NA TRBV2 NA TGTGCCAGCCCGGCGGCAGATACGCAGTATTTT CASPAADTQYF
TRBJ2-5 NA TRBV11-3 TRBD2 TGTGCCAGCAGCATAAGGACTAGCGGGAGCACAGAGACCCAGTACTTC CASSIRTSGSTETQYF
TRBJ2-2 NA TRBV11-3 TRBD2 TGTGCCAGCAGCCCAACGGGACTAGCGGGAGCCGGGGAGCTGTTTTTT CASSPTGLAGAGELFF
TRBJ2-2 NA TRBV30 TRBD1 TGTGCCTGGAGTCCAAACAGGGGACGAACCGGGGAGCTGTTTTTT CAWSPNRGRTGELFF
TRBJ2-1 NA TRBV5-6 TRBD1 TGTGCCAGCAGCTTTATGGGACAGAGCTCCTACAATGAGCAGTTCTTC CASSFMGQSSYNEQFF
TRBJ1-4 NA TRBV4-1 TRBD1 TGCGCCAGCAGCCAAGTGGGGACAGGGAATGAAAAACTGTTTTTT CASSQVGTGNEKLFF
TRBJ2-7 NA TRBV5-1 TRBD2 TGCGCCAGCAGCATCGGGACTAGCGGGGTTCCCTACGAGCAGTACTTC CASSIGTSGVPYEQYF